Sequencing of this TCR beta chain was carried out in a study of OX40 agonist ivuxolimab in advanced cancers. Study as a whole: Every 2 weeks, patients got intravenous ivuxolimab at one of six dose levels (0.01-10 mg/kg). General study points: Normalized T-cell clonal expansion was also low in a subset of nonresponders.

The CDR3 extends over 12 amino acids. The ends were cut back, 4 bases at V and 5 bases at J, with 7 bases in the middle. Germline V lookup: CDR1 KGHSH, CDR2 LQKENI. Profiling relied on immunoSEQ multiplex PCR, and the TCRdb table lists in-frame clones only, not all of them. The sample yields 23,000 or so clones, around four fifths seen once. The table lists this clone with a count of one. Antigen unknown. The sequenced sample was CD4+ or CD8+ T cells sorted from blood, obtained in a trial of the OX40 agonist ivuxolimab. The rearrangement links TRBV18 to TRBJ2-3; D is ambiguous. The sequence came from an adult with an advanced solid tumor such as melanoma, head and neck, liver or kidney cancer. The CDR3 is CASSLQKDTQYF. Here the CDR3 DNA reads TGTGCCAGCTCACTTCAGAAAGATACGCAGTATTTT.